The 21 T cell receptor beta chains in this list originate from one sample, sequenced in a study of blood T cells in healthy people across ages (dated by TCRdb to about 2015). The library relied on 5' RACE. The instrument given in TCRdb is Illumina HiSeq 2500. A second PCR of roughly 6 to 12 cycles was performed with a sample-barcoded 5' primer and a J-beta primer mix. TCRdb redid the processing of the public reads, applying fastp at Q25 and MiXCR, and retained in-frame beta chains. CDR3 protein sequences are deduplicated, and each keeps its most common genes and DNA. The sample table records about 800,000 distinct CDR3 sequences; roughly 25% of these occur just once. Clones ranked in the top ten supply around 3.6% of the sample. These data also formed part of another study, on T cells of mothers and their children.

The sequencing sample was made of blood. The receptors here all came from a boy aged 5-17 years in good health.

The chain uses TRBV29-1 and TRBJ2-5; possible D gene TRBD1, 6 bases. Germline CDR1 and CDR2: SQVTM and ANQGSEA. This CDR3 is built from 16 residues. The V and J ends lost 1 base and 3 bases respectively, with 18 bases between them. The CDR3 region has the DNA TGCAGCGTTGAAGCCCCCAGGGGCTTAGGAGAAGAGACCCAGTACTTC. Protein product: CSVEAPRGLGEETQYF.

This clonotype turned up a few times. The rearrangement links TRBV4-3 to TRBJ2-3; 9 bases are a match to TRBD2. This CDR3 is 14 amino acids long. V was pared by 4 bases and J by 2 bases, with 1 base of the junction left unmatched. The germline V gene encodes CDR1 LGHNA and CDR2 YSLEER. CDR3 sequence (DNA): TGCGCCAGCAGCCCTAGCGGGAACACAGATACGCAGTATTTT. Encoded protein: CASSPSGNTDTQYF.

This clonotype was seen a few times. The CDR3 DNA follows: TGTGCCAGCAGCTTAATTGTCGGGGGAGTAGTCTACAATGAGCAGTTCTTC. Amino acid sequence: CASSLIVGGVVYNEQFF. This sequence joins TRBV7-8 and TRBJ2-1; weak D call: TRBD2 (6 bases). The CDR3 covers 17 residues. The germline gives CDR1 SGHVS, CDR2 FQNEAQ. The V end lost 2 bases, the J end lost 3 bases, and 17 bases lay between the germline ends. Combining the CDR3 with reference TRBV7-8 and TRBJ2-1 gives the whole variable domain GAGVSQSPRYKVAKRGQDVALRCDPISGHVSLFWYQQALGQGPEFLTYFQNEAQLDKSGLPSDRFFAERPEGSVSTLKIQRTQQEDSAVYLCASSLIVGGVVYNEQFFGPGTRLTVL.

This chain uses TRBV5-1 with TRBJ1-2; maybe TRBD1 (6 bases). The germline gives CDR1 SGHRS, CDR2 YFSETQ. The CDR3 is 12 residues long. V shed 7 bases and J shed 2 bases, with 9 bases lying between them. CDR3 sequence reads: CASRTENYGYTF. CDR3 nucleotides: TGCGCCAGCCGGACAGAAAACTATGGCTACACCTTC.

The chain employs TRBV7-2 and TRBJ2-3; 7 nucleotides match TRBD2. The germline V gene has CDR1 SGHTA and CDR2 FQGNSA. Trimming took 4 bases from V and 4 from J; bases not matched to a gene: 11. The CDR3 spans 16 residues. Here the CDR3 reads CASSWGRAGASDTQYF. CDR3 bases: TGTGCCAGCAGCTGGGGTCGTGCGGGAGCTTCAGATACGCAGTATTTT.

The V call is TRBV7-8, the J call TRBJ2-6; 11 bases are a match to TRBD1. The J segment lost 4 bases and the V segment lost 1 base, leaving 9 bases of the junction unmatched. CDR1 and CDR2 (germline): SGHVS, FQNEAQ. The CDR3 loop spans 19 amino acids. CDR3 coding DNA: TGTGCCAGCAGCTTAGTTGGTGGGACAGGGGGGTCCGGGGCCAACGTCCTGACTTTC. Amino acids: CASSLVGGTGGSGANVLTF.

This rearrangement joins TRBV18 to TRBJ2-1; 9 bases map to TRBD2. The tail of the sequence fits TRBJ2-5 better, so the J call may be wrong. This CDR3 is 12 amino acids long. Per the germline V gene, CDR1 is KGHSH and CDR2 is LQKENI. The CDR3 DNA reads TGTGCCAGCTCACCGGGACTAGCGACCCAGTACTTC. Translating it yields CASSPGLATQYF.

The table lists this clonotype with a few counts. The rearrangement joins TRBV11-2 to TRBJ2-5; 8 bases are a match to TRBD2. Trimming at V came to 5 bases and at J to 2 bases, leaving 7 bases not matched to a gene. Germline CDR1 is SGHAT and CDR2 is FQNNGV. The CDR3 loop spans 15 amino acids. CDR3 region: CASSGGLGYQETQYF. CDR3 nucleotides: TGTGCCAGCAGCGGGGGACTAGGTTATCAAGAGACCCAGTACTTC.

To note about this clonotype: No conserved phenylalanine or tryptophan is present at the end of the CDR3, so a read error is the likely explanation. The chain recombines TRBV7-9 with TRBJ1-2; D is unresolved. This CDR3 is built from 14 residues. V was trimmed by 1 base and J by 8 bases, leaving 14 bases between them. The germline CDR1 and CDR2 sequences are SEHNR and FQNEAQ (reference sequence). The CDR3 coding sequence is TGTGCCAGCAGCTTAGTCGGGCAGGCCCAAGGCTACACCATC. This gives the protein CASSLVGQAQGYTI.

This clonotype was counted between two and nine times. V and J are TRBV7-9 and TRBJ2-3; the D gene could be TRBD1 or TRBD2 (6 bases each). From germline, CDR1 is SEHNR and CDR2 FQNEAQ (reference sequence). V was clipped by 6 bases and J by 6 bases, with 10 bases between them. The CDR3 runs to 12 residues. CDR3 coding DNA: TGTGCCAGCAGAACGGGGGCGGATACGCAGTATTTT. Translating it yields CASRTGADTQYF.

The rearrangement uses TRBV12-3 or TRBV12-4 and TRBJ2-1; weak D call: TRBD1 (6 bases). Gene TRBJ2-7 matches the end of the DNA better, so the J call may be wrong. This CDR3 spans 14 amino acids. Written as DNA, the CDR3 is TGTGCCAGCAGGGCAGGACAGAAAACCTACGAGCAGTACTTC. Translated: CASRAGQKTYEQYF.

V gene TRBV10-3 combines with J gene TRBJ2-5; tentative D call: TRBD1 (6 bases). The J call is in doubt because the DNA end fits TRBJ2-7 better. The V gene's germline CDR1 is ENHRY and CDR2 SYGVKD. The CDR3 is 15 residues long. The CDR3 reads CAISDSGTQTYEQYF. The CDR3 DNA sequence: TGTGCCATCAGTGATTCCGGGACACAGACCTACGAGCAGTACTTC.

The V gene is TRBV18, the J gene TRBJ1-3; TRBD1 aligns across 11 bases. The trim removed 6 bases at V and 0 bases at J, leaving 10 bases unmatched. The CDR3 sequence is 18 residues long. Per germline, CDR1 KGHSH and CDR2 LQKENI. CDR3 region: CASSPGQGGFGSGNTIYF. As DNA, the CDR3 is TGTGCCAGCTCTCCGGGACAGGGGGGATTCGGCTCTGGAAACACCATATATTTT.

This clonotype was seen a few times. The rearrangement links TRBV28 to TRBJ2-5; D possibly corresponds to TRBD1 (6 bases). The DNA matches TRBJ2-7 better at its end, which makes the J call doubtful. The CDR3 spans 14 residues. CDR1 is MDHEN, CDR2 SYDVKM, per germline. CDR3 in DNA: TGTGCCAGCAGATACCCTAACAGGGTCAGCGAGCAGTACTTC. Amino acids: CASRYPNRVSEQYF.

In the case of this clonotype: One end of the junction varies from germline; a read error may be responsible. The CDR3 protein is CASSFRGTGNTIYF. In nucleotides, the CDR3 is TGTGCCAGCAGTTTCAGGGGCACTGGAAACACCATATACTTT. The V gene is TRBV28, the J gene TRBJ1-3; D is possibly TRBD1 (6 bases). The CDR3 is 14 amino acids. Germline CDR1 and CDR2: MDHEN and SYDVKM.

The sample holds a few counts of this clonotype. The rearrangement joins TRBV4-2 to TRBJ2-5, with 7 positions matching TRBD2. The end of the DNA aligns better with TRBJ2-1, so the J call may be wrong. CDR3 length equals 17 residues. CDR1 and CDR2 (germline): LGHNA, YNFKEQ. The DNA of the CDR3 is TGTGCCAGCAGCCCGTTAATGGCTAGCGGCAACTACAATGAGCAGTTCTTC. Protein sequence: CASSPLMASGNYNEQFF.

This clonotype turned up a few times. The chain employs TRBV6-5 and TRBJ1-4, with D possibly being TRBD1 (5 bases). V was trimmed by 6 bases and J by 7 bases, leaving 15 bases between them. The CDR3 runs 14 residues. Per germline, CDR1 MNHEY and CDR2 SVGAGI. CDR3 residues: CASSKTVLLEKLFF. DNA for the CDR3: TGTGCCAGCAGCAAGACAGTATTGCTTGAAAAACTGTTTTTT.

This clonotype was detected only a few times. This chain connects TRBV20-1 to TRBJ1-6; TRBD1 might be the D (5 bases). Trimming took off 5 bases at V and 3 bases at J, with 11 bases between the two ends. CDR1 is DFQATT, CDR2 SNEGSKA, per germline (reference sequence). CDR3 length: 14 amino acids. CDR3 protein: CSAVVGVYNSPLHF. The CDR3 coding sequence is TGCAGTGCTGTTGTGGGGGTCTATAATTCACCCCTCCACTTT.

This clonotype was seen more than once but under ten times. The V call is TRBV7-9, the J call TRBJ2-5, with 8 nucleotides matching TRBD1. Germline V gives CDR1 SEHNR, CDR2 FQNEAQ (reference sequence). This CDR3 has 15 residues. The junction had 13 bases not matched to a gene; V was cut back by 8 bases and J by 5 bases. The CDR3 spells CASSSSGGFLETQYF. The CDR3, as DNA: TGTGCCAGCTCTTCCTCAGGGGGCTTTCTTGAGACCCAGTACTTC.

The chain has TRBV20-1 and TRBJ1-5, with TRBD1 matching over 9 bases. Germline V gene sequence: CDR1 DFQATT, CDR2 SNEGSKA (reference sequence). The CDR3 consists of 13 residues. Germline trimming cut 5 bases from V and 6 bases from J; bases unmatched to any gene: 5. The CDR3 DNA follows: TGCAGTGCTCACGACAGGGGGTTTCAGCCCCAGCATTTT. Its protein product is CSAHDRGFQPQHF.

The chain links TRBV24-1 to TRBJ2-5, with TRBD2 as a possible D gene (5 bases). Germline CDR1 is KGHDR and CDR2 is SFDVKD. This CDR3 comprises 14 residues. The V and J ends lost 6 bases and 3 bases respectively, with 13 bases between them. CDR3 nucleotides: TGTGCCACCAGTCCTAGAGGGCAAGAAGAGACCCAGTACTTC. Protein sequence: CATSPRGQEETQYF.